One and the same sample provided the 9 T cell receptor beta chains below, sequenced in a study of Tregs in tolerant kidney transplant recipients. Recipients received nonmyeloablative bone marrow transplants from related graft donors, with transient mixed chimerism. Libraries were prepared by immunoSEQ multiplex PCR; TCRdb keeps only in-frame clonotypes and omits some of them. Its table records about 14,000 clones. The input for sequencing was CD8+ T cells from blood (PBMCs), taken 6 months after the transplant. The receptors shown here come from a human patient who received a combined kidney and bone marrow transplant. A share of the T cells may be of graft donor origin.

Concerning this clone itself: The read ends 3 residues before the CDR3 terminus; that terminus is restored from the germline J gene. The V and J genes are TRBV12-3 or TRBV12-4 and TRBJ2-3; 9 nucleotides line up with TRBD1. J gave up 7 bases and V 5 bases, and 10 bases lay outside the gene matches. The CDR3 consists of 15 residues. CDR3 protein: CASSPRTGVTHTQYF. CDR3 DNA (partial): TGTGCCAGCAGTCCCCGGACAGGGGTGACTCATACG.

Details on this clone: The read gets to within 3 residues of the CDR3 end, and the germline J gene fills in the rest. This chain uses TRBV2 with TRBJ1-1; D is possibly TRBD1 (5 bases). The length of the CDR3 is 13 residues. Germline loops: CDR1 SNHLY, CDR2 FYNNEI. V was clipped by 7 bases and J by 0 bases, with 9 bases between them. The part of the CDR3 DNA that was read is TGTGCCAGCACAGGGTGGGTGAACACTGAA. This codes for CASTGWVNTE. The whole CDR3 sequence is CASTGWVNTEAFF.

The CDR3 reads CASSLGLARDDYTF. CDR3 DNA (partial): TGTGCCAGCAGCTTAGGCCTAGCTCGTGACGAC. The rearrangement uses TRBV7-6 and TRBJ1-2, with unresolved D. With the read ending 3 residues before the CDR3 end, the germline J gene is used to fill in that end. Per the germline V gene, CDR1 is SGHVS and CDR2 is FNYEAQ. This CDR3 comprises 14 residues. Full variable domain (remainder filled in from reference TRBV7-6 and TRBJ1-2): GAGVSQSPRYKVTKRGQDVALRCDPISGHVSLYWYRQALGQGPEFLTYFNYEAQQDKSGLPNDRFSAERPEGSISTLTIQRTEQRDSAMYRCASSLGLARDDYTFGSGTRLTVV.

The sequenced CDR3 bases are TGCAGCGTCCCGGGACAGGGGCCCCAAGAGACC. Translated, it gives CSVPGQGPQET. The entire CDR3 protein reads CSVPGQGPQETQYF. V gene TRBV29-1 combines with J gene TRBJ2-5; TRBD1 agrees at 10 bases. Read coverage stops 3 residues before the CDR3 terminus; the germline J gene supplies the remainder. There are 14 residues in the CDR3. Germline V CDR1 and CDR2: SQVTM, ANQGSEA. V was clipped by 6 bases and J by 1 base; unmatched bases: 5.

For this clone: Read sequence stops 3 residues before the CDR3 end, and the germline J gene provides the missing end. The genes are TRBV7-2 and TRBJ2-3; 8 nucleotides line up with TRBD1. Germline-derived CDR1 and CDR2 are SGHTA and FQGNSA. The CDR3 contains 15 residues. CDR3 in amino acids: CASSLGGDRNQPQYF. CDR3 DNA, as far as it was read: TGTGCCAGCAGCTTAGGAGGGGACAGGAATCAGCCG.

A note on this clone: The DNA ends 3 residues before the CDR3 does, and the rest of the CDR3 is filled in from the germline J gene. The V call is TRBV10-3, the J call TRBJ2-3; 11 bases fit TRBD1. Losses at the gene ends were 0 bases for V and 1 base for J; bases not matched to a gene: 3. Germline CDR1 and CDR2: ENHRY and SYGVKD. CDR3 length equals 17 residues. CDR3: CAISESWTGGGTDTQYF. The sequenced part of the CDR3 DNA is TGTGCCATCAGTGAGTCTTGGACAGGGGGCGGCACAGATACG.

The covered CDR3 bases are TGTGCCAGCTCACCACCTGCCGGGACAGATCGTTACGAG. Its protein is CASSPPAGTDRYE. The whole CDR3 is CASSPPAGTDRYEQYF. The rearrangement uses TRBV18 and TRBJ2-7; 7 positions match TRBD1. The DNA ends 3 residues before the CDR3 does, and the rest of the CDR3 is filled in from the germline J gene. From germline, CDR1 is KGHSH and CDR2 LQKENI. The CDR3 consists of 16 residues. The trim removed 0 bases at V and 4 bases at J, leaving 9 bases unmatched.

On this clone itself: The CDR3 is cut off 3 residues early in the read; its end comes from the germline J gene. V is TRBV7-9 and J is TRBJ2-7, with D possibly matching TRBD1 (6 bases). Trimming shortened V by 5 bases and J by 2 bases, and 13 bases separated the two germline ends. Germline V lookup: CDR1 SEHNR, CDR2 FQNEAQ (reference sequence). This CDR3 has 14 residues. The CDR3 protein is CASSRQEAPYEQYF. The CDR3 bases that were read are TGTGCCAGCAGCAGACAGGAGGCCCCCTACGAG.

Comments on this clone: The CDR3 extends 3 residues past the end of the read, so its final part is completed from the germline J gene. This chain joins TRBV12-5 and TRBJ2-7; D is possibly TRBD1 (6 bases). The V and J ends lost 4 bases and 2 bases respectively, with 9 bases between them. The CDR3 sequence is 13 residues long. Germline CDR1 LGHNT, CDR2 FRNRAP. CDR3 protein: CASGSGQTYEQYF. Incomplete CDR3 DNA: TGTGCTAGTGGTTCTGGACAGACCTACGAG.